The entry below gives a single TCR beta chain sequence along with its context. The sample is drawn from a study of blood T cell repertoires in COVID-19. Study-level information: Sources were T cells, B-cell-depleted T cells, or PBMCs; the material itself was cDNA or gDNA.

Authors' methods: Reference gene primer amplification gave estimated nucleated cell counts. Profiling relied on immunoSEQ multiplex PCR, and the TCRdb table lists in-frame clones only, not all of them. V and J calls and clone size are as listed in that table; D and trimming were resolved from the DNA. Seen here are about 230,000 clones, 83% observed once, and the top ten hold 6.5% to 9%. Unmatched junction bases numbered 4, after V lost 6 bases and J lost 10 bases. This CDR3 is built from 13 residues. The specimen sequenced was peripheral blood. The V and J genes are TRBV12-3 or TRBV12-4 and TRBJ1-6, with 9 bases identical to TRBD1. The sequence was obtained from a woman aged 50 to 60 with acute or convalescent COVID-19. This chain's CDR3 is CASSGQGKSPLHF. The CDR3 DNA is TGTGCCAGCAGCGGACAGGGGAAATCACCCCTCCACTTT.